This T cell receptor beta chain was identified in a study of CD8+CD57+ T cells in acquired aplastic anemia. Study conclusions and caveats: The study found no significant CD8+ Simpson's diversity difference between patients and controls. Around 27 CD8+ CDR3 sequences occurred in both the patients and the controls.

Genomic DNA, the template, was used for profiling of the TCR beta VDJ and CDR3. TCRdb passed the reads through MiXCR, listing each CDR3 protein once. There are about 40,000 distinct CDR3 sequences in the sample; 60% to 80% occur only once, and 50% to 65% lies in the top ten. Per germline, CDR1 DFQATT and CDR2 SNEGSKA (reference sequence). The CDR3 sequence is 16 residues long. V dropped 0 bases and J dropped 0 bases, with 13 bases sitting between them. With respect to this clonotype: The antigen remains unidentified.

In patients chosen for sequencing, flow cytometry had shown CD8+CD57+ cell expansion. Blood came from patients not yet given any therapy. The sequence derives from a human donor with aplastic anemia. The rearrangement uses TRBV20-1 and TRBJ2-3; D gene ambiguous. The source material was sorted CD4+, CD8+, or CD8+CD57+ T cells (not recorded which) from PBMCs. The CDR3 reads CSARDRRKLSTDTQYF. CDR3 DNA: TGCAGTGCTAGAGATCGGAGAAAACTTAGCACAGATACGCAGTATTTT.